The 10 T cell receptor beta chains below all came from one sample that was sequenced in a study of T cell repertoires in cytomegalovirus infection. TCRdb used MiXCR to reprocess the reads, holding one entry per CDR3 protein. The data hold roughly 760,000 distinct CDR3 sequences, with 35% to 40% observed a single time. Specimen: PBMCs. These TCRs come from a human donor in good health (CMV status not recorded). Some clones in this sample may be carry-over from other donors' samples.

This chain links TRBV6-2 or TRBV6-3 with TRBJ1-1; 7 nucleotides line up with TRBD1. CDR3 length: 17 amino acids. Germline CDR1 MNHEY, CDR2 SVGEGT. Germline trimming cut 2 bases from V and 2 bases from J; bases unmatched to any gene: 11. CDR3 sequence reads: CASSYPSPWDRNTEAFF. In DNA form, the CDR3 reads TGTGCCAGCAGTTACCCGAGTCCCTGGGACAGAAACACTGAAGCTTTCTTT.

The rearrangement uses TRBV7-3 and TRBJ2-7; D gene ambiguous. This CDR3 spans 12 amino acids. From germline, CDR1 is SGHTA and CDR2 FQGTGA. V lost 0 bases and J lost 6, with 6 bases in between. CDR3 protein: CASSLTSLEQYF. The CDR3 coding sequence is TGTGCCAGCAGCTTAACCAGTCTCGAGCAGTACTTC.

On this clonotype: The CDR3 does not end in the conserved phenylalanine or tryptophan, so this is likely a read error. V gene TRBV12-3 or TRBV12-4 combines with J gene TRBJ1-6; TRBD1 agrees at 7 bases. V lost 6 bases and J lost 5; bases outside the gene matches: 4. The CDR3 covers 14 residues. The CDR3 loop is CASRFGTDNSPLHC. CDR3 DNA: TGTGCCAGCAGATTCGGGACAGATAATTCACCCCTCCACTGT.

This clonotype was seen only once. The chain carries TRBV28 and TRBJ1-5; the D is unclear. The V gene lost 7 bases and the J gene lost 1 base, with 8 bases spanning the gap. From germline, CDR1 is MDHEN and CDR2 SYDVKM. The CDR3 length is 13 residues. DNA for the CDR3: TGTGCCAGCATCCCGGGGAGCAATCAGCCCCAGCATTTT. Protein: CASIPGSNQPQHF.

This clonotype came up many times. The chain links TRBV7-2 to TRBJ2-7; D is possibly TRBD2 (6 bases). The CDR3 sequence is 14 residues long. The V end lost 3 bases, the J end lost 5 bases, and 14 bases lay between the germline ends. From germline, CDR1 is SGHTA and CDR2 FQGNSA. The CDR3 DNA follows: TGTGCCAGCAGCTTCGTAGCGGTGGCTGACGAGCAGTACTTC. Its protein product is CASSFVAVADEQYF. The complete variable domain, with remaining parts taken from reference TRBV7-2 and TRBJ2-7, reads GAGVSQSPSNKVTEKGKDVELRCDPISGHTALYWYRQSLGQGLEFLIYFQGNSAPDKSGLPSDRFSAERTGGSVSTLTIQRTQQEDSAVYLCASSFVAVADEQYFGPGTRLTVT.

This clonotype occurred a few times. The V gene is TRBV7-6, the J gene TRBJ2-5, with 7 bases lining up with TRBD1. The length of the CDR3 is 18 residues. V lost 5 bases, J lost 1 base, and 16 bases stayed unmatched. CDR1 SGHVS and CDR2 FNYEAQ come from the germline V gene. The CDR3 sequence: CASSPRLQNRGFQETQYF. For the CDR3, the DNA is TGTGCCAGCAGCCCCCGACTTCAGAACAGGGGATTCCAAGAGACCCAGTACTTC.

The chain uses TRBV6-6 and TRBJ1-5; D remains unclear. Trimming took off 6 bases at V and 0 bases at J, with 6 bases between the two ends. Germline V gene sequence: CDR1 MNHNY, CDR2 SVGAGI (reference sequence). The CDR3 contains 13 residues. CDR3 nucleotides: TGTGCCAGCAGAAGAACTAGCAATCAGCCCCAGCATTTT. It encodes CASRRTSNQPQHF.

Comments on this clonotype: A read error may account for a junction end that differs from germline. The rearrangement uses TRBV19 and TRBJ2-1, with 12 positions matching TRBD2. The CDR3 length is 14 residues. CDR1 is LNHDA and CDR2 is SQIVND in the germline V gene (reference sequence). CDR3 coding DNA: TGTGCCAGTAGACGGACTAGCGGGGACAATGGGCAGTTCTTC. Protein: CASRRTSGDNGQFF.

This clonotype was seen a handful of times. This chain joins TRBV28 and TRBJ1-1; no clear D gene. CDR1 is MDHEN, CDR2 SYDVKM, per germline. The CDR3 is made up of 13 amino acids. V dropped 0 bases and J dropped 7 bases, with 9 bases sitting between them. CDR3 amino acids: CASSLWRSNEAFF. In DNA form, the CDR3 reads TGTGCCAGCAGTTTATGGAGGAGTAATGAAGCTTTCTTT.

The chain employs TRBV3-1 and TRBJ2-7; possible D gene TRBD1, 5 bases. CDR1 is LGHDT and CDR2 is YNNKEL in the germline V gene (reference sequence). The CDR3 spans 14 residues. Deletions cut 1 base from V and 6 bases from J, with 13 bases between. Here the CDR3 reads CASSQAIQDGEQYF. Written as DNA, the CDR3 is TGTGCCAGCAGCCAAGCAATACAGGACGGCGAGCAGTACTTC.